The T cell receptor beta chain described here comes from a study of T cells after somatic rescue of genetic block. The trim removed 4 bases at V and 5 bases at J, leaving 6 bases unmatched. Per germline, CDR1 ENHRY and CDR2 SYGVKD. The CDR3 sequence is 16 residues long. The method was immunoSEQ multiplex PCR; TCRdb's version includes in-frame clones alone and lacks a portion of them. The repertoire holds approximately 78,000 clones, with roughly 91% as singletons. The source is a man aged 25-40 years. This chain links TRBV10-3 with TRBJ2-5; 14 bases are shared with TRBD2. The sequenced material came from peripheral blood mononuclear cells (PBMCs). CDR3 DNA: TGTGCCATCAGTGGACGCCGGACTAGCGGGGGGGAGACCCAGTACTTC. Protein sequence: CAISGRRTSGGETQYF.